This T cell receptor (beta chain) is drawn from a study of molecular identifiers for immune sequencing clone quantification. This clonotype has ten or more counts. Its antigen is unknown. Whole-study results and caveats: The study found clones above 20 RNA copies held over 98% of effector molecules and under 1% in naive cells.

From germline, CDR1 is LGHDT and CDR2 YNNKEL (reference sequence). CDR3 length equals 17 residues. Trimming shortened V by 2 bases and J by 0 bases, and 17 bases separated the two germline ends. Methods described previously, with TCR primers listed, were used for bulk TCR libraries. From the PCR reads, TCRdb called clonotypes with MiXCR, one entry per CDR3 protein. Of 490,000 or so distinct CDR3 sequences in the sample, around 23% were seen once. Sorting isolated naive CD8 T cells as CD8+CD4-CCR7+CD45RA+ events. This clonotype originated in a human donor in good health. Some libraries in this study had Jurkat cell RNA spiked in. The gene calls are TRBV3-1 and TRBJ2-7, with D perhaps TRBD1 (6 bases). The sample consisted of naive CD8+ T cells from blood, with Jurkat cell RNA spiked in. The subset denotes: FACS-sorted CD8+CD4-CCR7+CD45RA+ naive T cells. The CDR3 region has the DNA TGTGCCAGCAGCCAAACCCTGACAGGCGCTGACTCCTACGAGCAGTACTTC. Translation: CASSQTLTGADSYEQYF.